The 2 T cell receptor beta chains given below trace back to one sample, sequenced in a study of regulatory T cells. These receptors' targets are unknown. The study, taken as a whole, reports: Hydrophobic residues at CDR3 positions 6 and 7 were enriched in conventional CD4+ T cells of CD3G-deficient patients.

The PCR used 52 TRBV and 13 TRBJ primers. Data came from immunoSEQ multiplex PCR; TCRdb stores just in-frame clones and leaves some out. Seen here are roughly 32,000 clones, 89% observed once, and the top ten hold more than 2%. The sample taken for sequencing was conventional CD4+ T cells sorted from blood. All receptors derive from a person between 18 and 35 years old with CD3G deficiency.

The chain uses TRBV5-1 and TRBJ2-3, with D possibly being TRBD1 (5 bases). Between the trimmed V and J ends, which lost 4 bases and 5 bases, there was a span of 17 bases. The germline gives CDR1 SGHRS, CDR2 YFSETQ. This CDR3 region has 15 residues. CDR3 sequence reads: CASSGALGSGDTQYF. The DNA for the CDR3 is TGCGCCAGCAGCGGGGCGTTGGGGTCGGGAGATACGCAGTATTTT.

This CDR3 is CASSDTGGYYEQYF. In DNA form, the CDR3 reads TGCGCCAGCAGTGATACAGGGGGCTACTACGAGCAGTACTTC. The J gene is TRBJ2-7, the V gene TRBV10-2; 9 bases align to TRBD1. The CDR3 length is 14 residues. Per germline, CDR1 WSHSY and CDR2 SAAADI. The J segment lost 3 bases and the V segment lost 3 bases, leaving 3 bases of the junction unmatched.